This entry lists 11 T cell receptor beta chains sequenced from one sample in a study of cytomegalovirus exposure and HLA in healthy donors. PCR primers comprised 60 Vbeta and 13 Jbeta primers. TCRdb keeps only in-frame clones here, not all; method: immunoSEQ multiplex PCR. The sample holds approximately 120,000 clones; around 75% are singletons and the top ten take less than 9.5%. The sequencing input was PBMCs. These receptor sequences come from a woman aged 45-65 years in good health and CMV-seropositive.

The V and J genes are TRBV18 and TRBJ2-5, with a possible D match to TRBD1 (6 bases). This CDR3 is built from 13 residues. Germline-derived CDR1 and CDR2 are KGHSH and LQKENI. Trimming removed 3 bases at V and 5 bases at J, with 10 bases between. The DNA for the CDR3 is TGTGCCAGCTCACCCAGGGGCGGTGAGACCCAGTACTTC. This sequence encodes CASSPRGGETQYF. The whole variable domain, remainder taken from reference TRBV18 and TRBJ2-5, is NAGVMQNPRHLVRRRGQEARLRCSPMKGHSHVYWYRQLPEEGLKFMVYLQKENIIDESGMPKERFSAEFPKEGPSILRIQQVVRGDSAAYFCASSPRGGETQYFGPGTRLLVL.

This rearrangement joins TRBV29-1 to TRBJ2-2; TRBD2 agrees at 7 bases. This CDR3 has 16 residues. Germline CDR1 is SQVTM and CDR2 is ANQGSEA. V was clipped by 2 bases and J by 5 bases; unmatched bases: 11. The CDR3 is CSVEKIGEGRTGELFF. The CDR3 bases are TGCAGCGTTGAAAAAATAGGGGAGGGGCGAACCGGGGAGCTGTTTTTT.

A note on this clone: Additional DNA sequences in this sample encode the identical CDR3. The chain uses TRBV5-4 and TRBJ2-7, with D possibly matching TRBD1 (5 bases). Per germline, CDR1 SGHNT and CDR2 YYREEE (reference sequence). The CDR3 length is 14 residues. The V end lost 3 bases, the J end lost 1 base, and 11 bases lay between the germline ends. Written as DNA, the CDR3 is TGTGCCAGCAGCTCTCAGGGAAGTTCCTACGAGCAGTACTTC. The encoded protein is CASSSQGSSYEQYF. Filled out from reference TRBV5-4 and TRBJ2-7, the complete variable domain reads ETGVTQSPTHLIKTRGQQVTLRCSSQSGHNTVSWYQQALGQGPQFIFQYYREEENGRGNFPPRFSGLQFPNYSSELNVNALELDDSALYLCASSSQGSSYEQYFGPGTRLTVT.

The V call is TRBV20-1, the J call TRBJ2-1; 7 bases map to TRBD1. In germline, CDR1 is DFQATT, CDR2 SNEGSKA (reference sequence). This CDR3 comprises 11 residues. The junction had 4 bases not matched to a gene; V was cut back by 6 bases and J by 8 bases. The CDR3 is CSAKTGYEQFF. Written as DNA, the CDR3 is TGCAGTGCCAAGACAGGGTATGAGCAGTTCTTC.

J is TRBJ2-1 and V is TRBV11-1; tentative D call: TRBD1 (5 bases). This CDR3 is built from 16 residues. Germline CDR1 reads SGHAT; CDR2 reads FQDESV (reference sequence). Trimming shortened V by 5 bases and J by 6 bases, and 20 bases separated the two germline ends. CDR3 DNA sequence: TGTGCCAGCAGCCCCATGGGGCAGGGTTGGCTCAATGAGCAGTTCTTC. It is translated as CASSPMGQGWLNEQFF.

The CDR3 DNA is TGTGCCACCAAAAAGGGACTAGCCGAGGCCTACGAGCAGTACTTC. Translation gives CATKKGLAEAYEQYF. The chain couples TRBV27 to TRBJ2-7, with 9 bases matching TRBD2. J lost 2 bases, V lost 10 bases, and 12 bases had no gene match. Per the germline V gene, CDR1 is MNHEY and CDR2 is SMNVEV (reference sequence). The CDR3 has 15 amino acids.

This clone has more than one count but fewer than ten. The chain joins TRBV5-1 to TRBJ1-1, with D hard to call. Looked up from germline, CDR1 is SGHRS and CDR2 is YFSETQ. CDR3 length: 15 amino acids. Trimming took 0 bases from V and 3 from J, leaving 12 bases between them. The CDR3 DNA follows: TGCGCCAGCAGCTTGGGGGCAGCCGGGGACACTGAAGCTTTCTTT. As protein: CASSLGAAGDTEAFF.

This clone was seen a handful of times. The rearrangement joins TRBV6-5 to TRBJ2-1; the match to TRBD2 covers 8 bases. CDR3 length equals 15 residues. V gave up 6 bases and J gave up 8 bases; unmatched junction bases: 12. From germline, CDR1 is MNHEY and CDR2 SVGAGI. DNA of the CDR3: TGTGCCAGCAGCCCAACCCACGGGGGGGACCATGAGCAGTTCTTC. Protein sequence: CASSPTHGGDHEQFF.

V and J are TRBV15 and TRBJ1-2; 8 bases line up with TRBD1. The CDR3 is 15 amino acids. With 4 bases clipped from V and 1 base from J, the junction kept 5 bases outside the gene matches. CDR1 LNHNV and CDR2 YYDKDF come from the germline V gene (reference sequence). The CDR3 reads CATSTGQGLNYGYTF. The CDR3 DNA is TGTGCCACCAGCACCGGACAGGGCCTTAACTATGGCTACACCTTC.

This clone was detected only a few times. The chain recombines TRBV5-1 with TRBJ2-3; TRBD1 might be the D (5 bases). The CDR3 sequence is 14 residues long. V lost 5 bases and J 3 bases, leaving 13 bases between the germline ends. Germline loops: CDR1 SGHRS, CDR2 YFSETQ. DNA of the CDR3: TGCGCCAGCAGGCGGACAACTACGACAGATACGCAGTATTTT. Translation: CASRRTTTTDTQYF.

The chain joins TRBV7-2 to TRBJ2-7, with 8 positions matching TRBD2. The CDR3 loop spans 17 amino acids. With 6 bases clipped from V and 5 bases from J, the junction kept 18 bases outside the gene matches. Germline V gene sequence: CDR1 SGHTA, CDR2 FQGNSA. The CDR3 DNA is TGTGCCAGCAGGCCACATGAGGGATTTAGTAGCGGGAACGAGCAGTACTTC. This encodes CASRPHEGFSSGNEQYF. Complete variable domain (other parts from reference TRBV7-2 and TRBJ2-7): GAGVSQSPSNKVTEKGKDVELRCDPISGHTALYWYRQSLGQGLEFLIYFQGNSAPDKSGLPSDRFSAERTGGSVSTLTIQRTQQEDSAVYLCASRPHEGFSSGNEQYFGPGTRLTVT.